The next 5 T cell receptor beta chains were all read from a single sample in a study of naive and memory T cell subsets. Two oligonucleotides, mixed equimolar, formed the beta constant-region primer covering TRBC1 and TRBC2. The ligated cDNA underwent four PCR rounds using SP2 and nested alpha and beta constant-region primers. TCRdb analysed the UMI-ligation and nested PCR reads with MiXCR anew, one entry per CDR3 protein. Here the sample spans some 17,000 distinct CDR3 sequences, approximately 9% being singletons. Sample: central memory CD8+ T cells from blood. The receptors come from a human donor in good health.

The chain recombines TRBV10-3 with TRBJ1-2; D gene unclear. The CDR3 runs 13 residues. V was pared by 2 bases and J by 8 bases, with 12 bases between. Looked up from germline, CDR1 is ENHRY and CDR2 is SYGVKD. CDR3 region: CAISELKKEGYTF. The CDR3, as DNA: TGTGCCATCAGTGAGCTAAAGAAAGAGGGCTACACCTTC.

At least ten counts were recorded for this clonotype. DNA for the CDR3: TGTGCCTGGACCAAACGACACCTGGGGTCACCCCTCCACTTT. Translating gives CAWTKRHLGSPLHF. V is TRBV30 and J is TRBJ1-6, with no clear D. V dropped 4 bases and J dropped 10 bases, with 17 bases sitting between them. The V gene's germline CDR1 is GTSNPN and CDR2 SVGIG (reference sequence). CDR3 length: 14 amino acids.

V usage is TRBV12-3 or TRBV12-4 and J usage is TRBJ2-1, with D perhaps matching TRBD2 (6 bases). The CDR3 covers 15 residues. V shed 3 bases and J shed 8 bases, with 17 bases lying between them. CDR3 bases: TGTGCCAGCAGTTTTTTTGGCGGGGTAGACGATGAGCAGTTCTTC. Its protein is CASSFFGGVDDEQFF.

This clonotype was seen more than once but under ten times. The genes are TRBV6-6 and TRBJ2-7; D is undetermined. The CDR3 covers 13 residues. CDR1 is MNHNY and CDR2 is SVGAGI in the germline V gene (reference sequence). Trimming left V 5 bases short and J 10 bases short, with 18 bases between. The CDR3 DNA is TGTGCCAGCAGTACCGGCACAACTACGAAACAGTACTTC. Amino acid sequence: CASSTGTTTKQYF.

There are many counts of this clonotype. The chain's CDR3 is CASTRKRLRQVGEKLFF. Written as DNA, the CDR3 is TGTGCCAGCACCCGAAAACGCTTACGACAAGTGGGTGAAAAACTGTTTTTT. The genes are TRBV28 and TRBJ1-4; D unclear. CDR3 length equals 17 residues. Germline V CDR1 and CDR2: MDHEN, SYDVKM. V lost 7 bases, J lost 7 bases, and 25 bases lay in between. Based on the CDR3 plus reference TRBV28 and TRBJ1-4, the full variable domain is DVKVTQSSRYLVKRTGEKVFLECVQDMDHENMFWYRQDPGLGLRLIYFSYDVKMKEKGDIPEGYSVSREKKERFSLILESASTNQTSMYLCASTRKRLRQVGEKLFFGSGTQLSVL.